The 29 T cell receptor beta chains in this list originate from one sample, sequenced in a study of PD-L1 blockade in urothelial cancer. This table comes from immunoSEQ multiplex PCR, and its TCRdb copy is limited to in-frame clones, with some not included. The table lists more than 75,000 clones, approximately 91% of them singletons, with over 8.5% in the top ten. Sequencing was performed on PBMCs, taken around atezolizumab (anti-PD-L1) treatment. These TCRs come from a man aged 55 to 69 with urothelial cancer.

For the CDR3, the DNA is TGTGCCAGCAGTTACCAGGGTTCCTACGAGCAGTACTTC. It yields the protein CASSYQGSYEQYF. J is TRBJ2-7 and V is TRBV6-6; TRBD1 is a possible D gene (5 bases). Germline assignment: CDR1 MNHNY and CDR2 SVGAGI (reference sequence). V lost 2 bases and J 1 base, leaving 6 bases between the germline ends. CDR3 length equals 13 residues.

The chain uses TRBV11-2 and TRBJ2-5; TRBD2 aligns across 7 bases. This CDR3 comprises 14 residues. V lost 2 bases, J lost 1 base, and 1 base stayed unmatched. Germline V gene lookup returns CDR1 SGHAT and CDR2 FQNNGV. The DNA for the CDR3 is TGTGCCAGCAGCTTAAGACTAGCCCAAGAGACCCAGTACTTC. This encodes CASSLRLAQETQYF.

The chain has TRBV9 and TRBJ2-2; D is possibly TRBD1 (6 bases). Trimming shortened V by 3 bases and J by 5 bases, and 11 bases separated the two germline ends. Germline CDR1 is SGDLS and CDR2 is YYNGEE. The CDR3 consists of 14 residues. CDR3 in DNA: TGTGCCAGCAGCGCCGCCAGGGGAACCGGGGAGCTGTTTTTT. Amino acids: CASSAARGTGELFF.

The V call is TRBV9, the J call TRBJ2-4; tentatively, D is TRBD1 (5 bases). Trimming shortened V by 3 bases and J by 2 bases, and 15 bases separated the two germline ends. Looked up from germline, CDR1 is SGDLS and CDR2 is YYNGEE. This CDR3 contains 16 residues. Here the CDR3 DNA reads TGTGCCAGCAGCGCCCTCCCCGACAGACCCAAAAACATTCAGTACTTC. Protein sequence: CASSALPDRPKNIQYF.

This clone was detected only once. The V and J genes are TRBV30 and TRBJ2-5, with D hard to call. CDR3 length: 14 amino acids. V gave up 0 bases and J gave up 1 base, with 9 bases separating them. Germline loops: CDR1 GTSNPN, CDR2 SVGIG (reference sequence). Written as DNA, the CDR3 is TGTGCCTGGAGTGTAAGCGTCCGCCAAGAGACCCAGTACTTC. Its translation: CAWSVSVRQETQYF. The variable domain in full, with the rest retrieved from reference TRBV30 and TRBJ2-5, is SQTIHQWPATLVQPVGSPLSLECTVEGTSNPNLYWYRQAAGRGLQLLFYSVGIGQISSEVPQNLSASRPQDRQFILSSKKLLLSDSGFYLCAWSVSVRQETQYFGPGTRLLVL.

This chain links TRBV29-1 with TRBJ2-1; 11 bases are shared with TRBD1. The CDR3 contains 12 residues. The junction had 5 bases not matched to a gene; V was cut back by 6 bases and J by 10 bases. Germline CDR1 SQVTM, CDR2 ANQGSEA. The CDR3 DNA reads as TGCAGCGTCGGACAGGGGGCTAGCGAGCAGTTCTTC. It specifies CSVGQGASEQFF.

V is TRBV9 and J is TRBJ2-2; 10 bases are shared with TRBD2. The ends lost 0 bases at V and 7 bases at J; junction bases unmatched: 6. This CDR3 contains 16 residues. CDR1 is SGDLS and CDR2 is YYNGEE in the germline V gene. CDR3 in DNA: TGTGCCAGCAGCGTAGAAGCGGGAGGGCCGCACGGGGAGCTGTTTTTT. Its translation is CASSVEAGGPHGELFF.

The chain is built from TRBV5-1 and TRBJ1-1; possibly TRBD1 for D (5 bases). Trimming cost V 4 bases and J 2 bases, with 15 bases left between them. The CDR3 length is 15 residues. CDR1 is SGHRS and CDR2 is YFSETQ in the germline V gene. The CDR3 DNA reads as TGCGCCAGCAGCATGGGGCTGGGAGGAAACACTGAAGCTTTCTTT. Amino acids: CASSMGLGGNTEAFF. Looking up the rest from reference TRBV5-1 and TRBJ1-1 gives the full variable domain: KAGVTQTPRYLIKTRGQQVTLSCSPISGHRSVSWYQQTPGQGLQFLFEYFSETQRNKGNFPGRFSGRQFSNSRSEMNVSTLELGDSALYLCASSMGLGGNTEAFFGQGTRLTVV.

The V and J genes are TRBV9 and TRBJ2-5; 7 bases map to TRBD1. V was clipped by 3 bases and J by 4 bases; unmatched bases: 6. The germline CDR1 and CDR2 sequences are SGDLS and YYNGEE. The CDR3 is made up of 14 amino acids. CDR3 protein: CASSATGQGETQYF. The CDR3 DNA follows: TGTGCCAGCAGCGCGACAGGGCAGGGAGAGACCCAGTACTTC. The variable domain in full, with the rest retrieved from reference TRBV9 and TRBJ2-5, is DSGVTQTPKHLITATGQRVTLRCSPRSGDLSVYWYQQSLDQGLQFLIQYYNGEERAKGNILERFSAQQFPDLHSELNLSSLELGDSALYFCASSATGQGETQYFGPGTRLLVL.

This clone is a singleton in its sample. This rearrangement joins TRBV4-2 to TRBJ1-1; 7 bases are a match to TRBD1. This CDR3 has 15 residues. CDR1 LGHNA and CDR2 YNFKEQ come from the germline V gene. V shed 4 bases and J 4 bases; nucleotides not matched to a gene: 9. CDR3: CASSRTDRRSTEAFF. The CDR3 nucleotides read TGTGCCAGCAGCCGGACGGACAGGAGGAGCACTGAAGCTTTCTTT.

Turning to this clone: The germline gene is not matched at one end of the junction; a read error may be the cause. The chain carries TRBV9 and TRBJ2-3; 7 bases are shared with TRBD1. From germline, CDR1 is SGDLS and CDR2 YYNGEE. The CDR3 sequence is 14 residues long. In DNA, the CDR3 is TGTACCAGCAGCCCCGGACAGGACACAGATACGCAGTATTTT. As protein: CTSSPGQDTDTQYF.

The chain joins TRBV18 to TRBJ2-4; TRBD1 aligns across 7 bases. The germline gives CDR1 KGHSH, CDR2 LQKENI. The length of the CDR3 is 17 residues. The J segment lost 1 base and the V segment lost 3 bases, leaving 9 bases of the junction unmatched. The CDR3 coding sequence is TGTGCCAGCTCACCCCTGCGGCAGGGGGTGGCCAAAAACATTCAGTACTTC. Protein: CASSPLRQGVAKNIQYF. The variable domain in full, completed from reference TRBV18 and TRBJ2-4, reads NAGVMQNPRHLVRRRGQEARLRCSPMKGHSHVYWYRQLPEEGLKFMVYLQKENIIDESGMPKERFSAEFPKEGPSILRIQQVVRGDSAAYFCASSPLRQGVAKNIQYFGAGTRLSVL.

The chain combines TRBV29-1 with TRBJ2-4; 7 bases line up with TRBD1. The V segment lost 1 base and the J segment 8 bases; nucleotides outside the gene matches: 5. Germline V gene data show CDR1 as SQVTM and CDR2 as ANQGSEA. This CDR3 spans 13 amino acids. CDR3 sequence: CSVEGSGGDIQYF. The CDR3 DNA sequence: TGCAGCGTTGAAGGGTCAGGGGGAGACATTCAGTACTTC.

V usage is TRBV19 and J usage is TRBJ1-5; D call uncertain. Germline values: CDR1 LNHDA, CDR2 SQIVND (reference sequence). The CDR3 extends over 13 amino acids. V shed 5 bases and J shed 2 bases, with 7 bases lying between them. The CDR3 is CASSGRGNQPQHF. CDR3 bases: TGTGCCAGTAGTGGTCGGGGCAATCAGCCCCAGCATTTT.

V usage is TRBV6-1 and J usage is TRBJ2-5, with 8 bases fitting TRBD1. CDR3 size: 16 residues. V dropped 1 base and J dropped 0; count of bases not matched to a gene: 4. The V gene's germline CDR1 is MNHNS and CDR2 SASEGT. DNA of the CDR3: TGTGCCAGCAGTGAAGGACAGGGGCTGTACCAAGAGACCCAGTACTTC. The encoded protein is CASSEGQGLYQETQYF.

J is TRBJ2-1 and V is TRBV18, with 14 nucleotides matching TRBD2. The CDR3 runs 20 residues. Germline lookup yields CDR1 KGHSH and CDR2 LQKENI. The V gene end was trimmed by 4 bases and the J gene end by 8 bases; junction bases not matched to a gene: 19. CDR3 sequence reads: CASSLWRQPRLAGGGDEQFF. The CDR3, as DNA: TGTGCCAGCTCACTCTGGAGACAACCGAGACTAGCGGGGGGGGGTGATGAGCAGTTCTTC.

The chain couples TRBV10-3 to TRBJ2-3, with a possible D match to TRBD2 (5 bases). The CDR3 contains 15 residues. Trimming removed 4 bases from V and 2 bases from J, with 13 bases in between. Per the germline V gene, CDR1 is ENHRY and CDR2 is SYGVKD. The DNA for the CDR3 is TGTGCCATCAGTGGTAATGAGGGCTCCACAGATACGCAGTATTTT. Its translation: CAISGNEGSTDTQYF.

This chain connects TRBV7-9 to TRBJ2-2; D is ambiguous. Trimming cost V 5 bases and J 4 bases, with 11 bases left between them. Germline CDR1 reads SEHNR; CDR2 reads FQNEAQ (reference sequence). CDR3 length: 14 residues. In DNA, the CDR3 is TGTGCCAGCAGCCCTTCGACACTCACCGGGGAGCTGTTTTTT. Translation: CASSPSTLTGELFF.

The J gene is TRBJ2-3, the V gene TRBV7-7; perhaps TRBD1 as D (6 bases). This CDR3 spans 13 amino acids. Trimming removed 5 bases at V and 5 bases at J, with 11 bases between. Per the germline V gene, CDR1 is SSHAT and CDR2 is FNYEAQ (reference sequence). CDR3 region: CASSLTGQDTQYF. The CDR3, as DNA: TGTGCCAGCAGCCTGACAGGCCAAGATACGCAGTATTTT.

The chain joins TRBV5-4 to TRBJ1-2; D might be TRBD1 (5 bases). In germline, CDR1 is SGHNT, CDR2 YYREEE (reference sequence). V was clipped by 4 bases and J by 4 bases, with 14 bases between them. The CDR3 is 14 residues long. Here the CDR3 DNA reads TGTGCCAGCAGCCCCTCTGGGGGGAGCTATGGCTACACCTTC. Its translation is CASSPSGGSYGYTF.

This CDR3 is CASSLRGEGRGEQFF. CDR3 nucleotide sequence: TGCGCCAGCAGCCTGCGGGGGGAGGGCCGTGGTGAGCAGTTCTTC. V usage is TRBV5-1 and J usage is TRBJ2-1; TRBD2 matches 8 bases. With V trimmed by 4 bases and J by 9 bases, 12 bases remained unmatched. CDR3 length equals 15 residues. From germline, CDR1 is SGHRS and CDR2 YFSETQ.

The chain is built from TRBV2 and TRBJ1-2; tentatively, D is TRBD1 (5 bases). The CDR3 length is 13 residues. Germline-derived CDR1 and CDR2 are SNHLY and FYNNEI. CDR3 DNA: TGTTTCTTAAAACCGACAGACAACTATGGCTACACCTTC. Its translation is CFLKPTDNYGYTF.

The chain couples TRBV5-6 to TRBJ2-1; 9 bases map to TRBD1. CDR3 length: 16 residues. Germline V gene lookup returns CDR1 SGHDT and CDR2 YYEEEE. The V and J ends lost 4 bases and 4 bases, in that order; junction bases with no gene match: 9. CDR3 in DNA: TGTGCCAGCAGCCGGACAGGGGCTAATCTGTACAATGAGCAGTTCTTC. Protein sequence: CASSRTGANLYNEQFF.

The CDR3 sequence is CASSSGTANSGNTIYF. The CDR3 DNA reads as TGTGCCAGCAGCTCGGGGACTGCCAACTCTGGAAACACCATATATTTT. The chain is built from TRBV5-4 and TRBJ1-3, with a possible D match to TRBD1 (5 bases). Germline V gene lookup returns CDR1 SGHNT and CDR2 YYREEE (reference sequence). Between the trimmed V and J ends, which lost 3 bases and 0 bases, there was a span of 13 bases. The CDR3 has 16 residues.

In nucleotides, the CDR3 is TGTGCCAGCAGGGTAACCTGGGACGGGAGGTCTGAAGCTTTCTTT. It specifies CASRVTWDGRSEAFF. This chain joins TRBV2 and TRBJ1-1; D perhaps matches TRBD1 (5 bases). The V gene's germline CDR1 is SNHLY and CDR2 FYNNEI. The V end was cut by 6 bases, the J end by 6 bases, with 20 bases between. This CDR3 is 15 amino acids long.

V is TRBV11-2 and J is TRBJ1-1; the D gene is possibly TRBD1 (5 bases). The CDR3 extends over 18 amino acids. Germline values: CDR1 SGHAT, CDR2 FQNNGV. V gave up 5 bases and J gave up 0 bases, with 22 bases separating them. CDR3 in amino acids: CASSRSATGGHLNTEAFF. The DNA of the CDR3 is TGTGCCAGCAGCCGATCAGCCACGGGCGGACATTTGAACACTGAAGCTTTCTTT.

This rearrangement joins TRBV5-8 to TRBJ2-2; perhaps TRBD1 as D (6 bases). Germline V gene sequence: CDR1 SGHTS, CDR2 YDEGEE. The CDR3 length is 16 residues. V was pared by 3 bases and J by 3 bases, with 15 bases between. The CDR3 spells CASSWGTRTDTGELFF. Written as DNA, the CDR3 is TGTGCCAGCAGCTGGGGGACACGGACGGACACCGGGGAGCTGTTTTTT.

V is TRBV4-1 and J is TRBJ1-2; 9 bases line up with TRBD1. This CDR3 region has 16 residues. The V gene's germline CDR1 is MGHRA and CDR2 YSYEKL. V dropped 1 base and J dropped 4; count of bases not matched to a gene: 7. The CDR3 DNA follows: TGCGCCAGCAGCCAAGTAACCGGGACAGGGCCCTATGGCTACACCTTC. Residues: CASSQVTGTGPYGYTF.

This chain uses TRBV2 with TRBJ1-2; 7 nucleotides align to TRBD1. The CDR3 contains 12 residues. V lost 3 bases, J lost 9 bases, and 4 bases stayed unmatched. The V gene's germline CDR1 is SNHLY and CDR2 FYNNEI. Here the CDR3 reads CASSERGQRYTF. The CDR3 DNA reads TGTGCCAGCAGTGAGAGGGGGCAGCGCTACACCTTC.